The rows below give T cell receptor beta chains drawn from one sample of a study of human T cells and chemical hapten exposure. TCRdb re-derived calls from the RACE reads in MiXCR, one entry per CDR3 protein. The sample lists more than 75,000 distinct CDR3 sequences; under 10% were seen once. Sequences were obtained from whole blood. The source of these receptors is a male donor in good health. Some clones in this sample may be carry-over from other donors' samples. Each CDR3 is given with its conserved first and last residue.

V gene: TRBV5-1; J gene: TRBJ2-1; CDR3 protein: CASSFGTGGDEQFF
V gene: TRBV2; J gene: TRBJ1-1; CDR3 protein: CASQGDRNTEAFF
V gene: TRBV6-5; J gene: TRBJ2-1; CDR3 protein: CASSYYHEQFF
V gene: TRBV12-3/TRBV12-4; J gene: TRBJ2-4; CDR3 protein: CASSLSQGANIQYF
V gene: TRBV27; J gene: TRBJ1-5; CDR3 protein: CASSLSLEGGGQPQHF
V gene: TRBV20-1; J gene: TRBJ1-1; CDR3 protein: CSARTGGTEAFF
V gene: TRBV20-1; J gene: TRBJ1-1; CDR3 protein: CSADNQGFGTEAFF
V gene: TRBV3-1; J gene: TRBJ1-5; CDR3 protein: CASSQGGQGRQPQHF
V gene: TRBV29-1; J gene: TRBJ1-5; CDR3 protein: CSVEGQGGQPQHF
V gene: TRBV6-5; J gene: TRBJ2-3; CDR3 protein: CASSYKFGTDTQYF
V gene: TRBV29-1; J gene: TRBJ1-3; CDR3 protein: CSVEEASYSGNTIYF
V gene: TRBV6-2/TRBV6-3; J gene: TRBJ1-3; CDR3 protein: CASSLDSSGNTIYF
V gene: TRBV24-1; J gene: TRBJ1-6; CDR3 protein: CATTRPRSSYNSPLHF
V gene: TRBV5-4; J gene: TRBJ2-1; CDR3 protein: CASSTRGALSSYNEQFF
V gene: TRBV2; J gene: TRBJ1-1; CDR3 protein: CASSEEGPGTEAFF
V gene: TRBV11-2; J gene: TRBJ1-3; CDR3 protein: CASSSPSGNPGNTIYF